The rows below give T cell receptor beta chains drawn from one sample of a study of T-cell reconstitution after alpha-beta-depleted transplantation in children. One entry per CDR3 protein results from TCRdb running MiXCR on the PCR reads. The sample has about 830,000 distinct CDR3 sequences, less than 20% seen once. Sample: PBMCs, mostly from graft donor cells, taken 360 days after TCRalphabeta/CD19-depleted stem cell transplant. All receptors derive from a male patient between 5 and 17 years old who had a stem cell transplant for acute lymphoblastic leukemia, so the T cells may come from the graft donor. CDR3s leave out the opening cysteine and the closing phenylalanine or tryptophan. Fields, in order: CDR3 length, J gene, V gene, CDR3 protein.

>16|TRBJ1-4|TRBV5-1
ASSLVVQGANGQEKLF
>11|TRBJ2-3|TRBV12-3/TRBV12-4
ASSRFNTDTQY
>13|TRBJ2-7|TRBV2
ASSDPGRALYEQY
>14|TRBJ2-3|TRBV5-5
ASSPRPGSYTDTQY
>12|TRBJ2-7|TRBV20-1
SAKVGQGTDEQY
>11|TRBJ2-3|TRBV27
ASSLYWDSAQY
>14|TRBJ2-1|TRBV12-3/TRBV12-4
ASSFTTSGGYNEQF
>15|TRBJ1-6|TRBV7-9
ASSLVGADRNDSPLH
>11|TRBJ2-5|TRBV27
ASSWVGGETQY
>13|TRBJ2-1|TRBV20-1
SALAISGAYNEQF
>14|TRBJ2-1|TRBV11-2
ASSSLLRSRDNEQF
>13|TRBJ2-3|TRBV5-1
ASSPWTSGPDTQY
>14|TRBJ2-2|TRBV6-5
ASSPGLAGATGELF
>13|TRBJ1-6|TRBV7-2
ASSLGGGGRSPLH
>11|TRBJ2-5|TRBV5-1
ASSLWVSETQY
>11|TRBJ2-1|TRBV12-5
ASGFYGHNEQF
>13|TRBJ2-7|TRBV20-1
SASRAGQGGYEQY
>12|TRBJ2-1|TRBV2
ASSGSGSLNEQF
>14|TRBJ2-1|TRBV7-2
ASSATDWTSYNEQF
>14|TRBJ2-2|TRBV5-1
ASSFLGQGNTGELF
>11|TRBJ1-5|TRBV6-6
ASSYEEGQPQH
>11|TRBJ2-7|TRBV29-1
SAYRGPSYEQY
>10|TRBJ2-7|TRBV20-1
SARREQGEQY
>12|TRBJ2-3|TRBV29-1
SVEGDGATDTQY
>14|TRBJ2-7|TRBV7-9
ASSLTHPGLEREQY
>12|TRBJ2-7|TRBV5-1
ASSKDLLVYEQY
>11|TRBJ2-7|TRBV20-1
SAHPTGIYEQY
>12|TRBJ2-3|TRBV6-1
ASILQLGTDTQY
>8|TRBJ2-1|TRBV6-1
AGGGGEQF
>15|TRBJ2-2|TRBV7-6
ASSSPYLARKKEELF
>18|TRBJ2-1|TRBV4-1
ASSLARTSPSGVRYNEQF
>15|TRBJ2-3|TRBV11-3
ASSRRGGLKGTDTQY
>14|TRBJ2-3|TRBV29-1
SVDSFGIALTDTQY
>13|TRBJ2-7|TRBV3-1
ASSQLVGSPYEQY
>15|TRBJ2-1|TRBV7-9
ASSPRTSGREYNEQF
>14|TRBJ2-1|TRBV6-2/TRBV6-3
ASSYPRTSWYNEQF
>14|TRBJ2-4|TRBV10-2
ASSETGGVAKNIQY
>12|TRBJ1-5|TRBV12-3/TRBV12-4
ASSLYGGGQPQH
>12|TRBJ2-5|TRBV7-6
ASSSRGQAETQY
>12|TRBJ2-7|TRBV14
ASSQARSNYEQY
>13|TRBJ2-4|TRBV6-1
ASSPAPGVKNIQY
>13|TRBJ2-7|TRBV2
ASSEAGAGPGEQY